The 18 T cell receptor beta chains given below trace back to one sample, sequenced in a study of blood T cell repertoires in COVID-19. Some clones are missing from TCRdb's copy, which holds only in-frame ones; the method was immunoSEQ multiplex PCR. The sample has around 200,000 clones; roughly 87% are singletons. Source material: peripheral blood. Every receptor here comes from a middle-aged man with active or convalescent COVID-19.

The V call is TRBV4-2, the J call TRBJ1-2; possible D gene TRBD1, 5 bases. Trimming stripped 4 bases from V and 2 bases from J, with 14 bases between. Looked up from germline, CDR1 is LGHNA and CDR2 is YNFKEQ. The CDR3 extends over 15 amino acids. This chain's CDR3 is CASSPWTTGNYGYTF. DNA of the CDR3: TGTGCCAGCAGCCCCTGGACCACAGGAAACTATGGCTACACCTTC.

CDR3 region: CASREFQETQYF. For the CDR3, the DNA is TGTGCCTCAAGGGAGTTCCAAGAGACCCAGTACTTC. The chain joins TRBV11-2 to TRBJ2-5, with TRBD2 as a possible D gene (5 bases). The CDR3 sequence is 12 residues long. The germline V gene encodes CDR1 SGHAT and CDR2 FQNNGV. Deletions cut 11 bases from V and 1 base from J, with 11 bases between.

This CDR3 is CASSSQGNEQYF. The CDR3 bases are TGTGCCAGCAGCTCACAGGGGAACGAGCAGTACTTC. V and J are TRBV7-3 and TRBJ2-7; 7 nucleotides match TRBD1. CDR3 length: 12 amino acids. Germline lookup yields CDR1 SGHTA and CDR2 FQGTGA. The J segment lost 5 bases and the V segment lost 4 bases, leaving 2 bases of the junction unmatched.

This chain uses TRBV5-8 with TRBJ2-2, with 9 bases identical to TRBD2. CDR3 length equals 16 residues. Trimming took 3 bases from V and 6 from J; bases not matched to a gene: 9. CDR1 is SGHTS and CDR2 is YDEGEE in the germline V gene. The CDR3 loop is CASSSGFSGSPGELFF. As DNA, the CDR3 is TGTGCCAGCAGCTCGGGCTTTAGCGGGAGTCCCGGGGAGCTGTTTTTT.

The gene calls are TRBV27 and TRBJ1-2; 7 nucleotides align to TRBD1. The CDR3 is 15 amino acids. Germline V gives CDR1 MNHEY, CDR2 SMNVEV (reference sequence). The J segment lost 1 base and the V segment lost 5 bases, leaving 7 bases of the junction unmatched. The CDR3 bases are TGTGCCAGCAGTCCAATCCAGGGGGTTAACTATGGCTACACCTTC. The encoded protein is CASSPIQGVNYGYTF.

The CDR3 here is CASSWRGAGSEQYF. CDR3 DNA: TGTGCCAGCAGTTGGCGGGGGGCTGGATCCGAGCAGTACTTC. This chain joins TRBV6-5 and TRBJ2-7; 8 bases map to TRBD2. The CDR3 is 14 amino acids. Per germline, CDR1 MNHEY and CDR2 SVGAGI. The V segment lost 4 bases and the J segment 6 bases; nucleotides outside the gene matches: 8.

This chain joins TRBV4-1 and TRBJ1-2; 10 nucleotides align to TRBD1. This CDR3 comprises 12 residues. CDR1 MGHRA and CDR2 YSYEKL come from the germline V gene. V was clipped by 11 bases and J by 8 bases; unmatched bases: 8. CDR3 DNA: TGCGCCTTCGGAGGACAGGGGGGCGGCTACACCTTC. Its protein product is CAFGGQGGGYTF.

The genes are TRBV29-1 and TRBJ1-2; 8 bases align to TRBD1. V was clipped by 0 bases and J by 7 bases; unmatched bases: 10. This CDR3 is built from 15 residues. Germline assignment: CDR1 SQVTM and CDR2 ANQGSEA. The CDR3, as DNA: TGCAGCGTTGAAGAACGAGGGCAGGGGGCGGCTGGCTACACCTTC. Translating it yields CSVEERGQGAAGYTF. Looking up the rest from reference TRBV29-1 and TRBJ1-2 gives the full variable domain: SAVISQKPSRDICQRGTSLTIQCQVDSQVTMMFWYRQQPGQSLTLIATANQGSEATYESGFVIDKFPISRPNLTFSTLTVSNMSPEDSSIYLCSVEERGQGAAGYTFGSGTRLTVV.

The rearrangement uses TRBV7-9 and TRBJ2-7, with D possibly matching TRBD1 (6 bases). The CDR3 contains 13 residues. Trimming left V 0 bases short and J 6 bases short, with 9 bases between. Germline loops: CDR1 SEHNR, CDR2 FQNEAQ (reference sequence). Written as DNA, the CDR3 is TGTGCCAGCAGCTTAGCGGACAGCGGCGAGCAGTACTTC. It translates to CASSLADSGEQYF.

The rearrangement joins TRBV28 to TRBJ1-2; the D is unclear. Germline CDR1 MDHEN, CDR2 SYDVKM. This CDR3 region has 14 residues. Trimming removed 5 bases from V and 6 bases from J, with 16 bases in between. The chain's CDR3 is CASSPEFYMDGYTF. The CDR3 nucleotides read TGTGCCAGCAGTCCCGAATTCTATATGGATGGCTACACCTTC.

V and J are TRBV9 and TRBJ1-1, with D hard to call. The CDR3 is made up of 13 amino acids. In germline, CDR1 is SGDLS, CDR2 YYNGEE. The V end was cut by 4 bases, the J end by 5 bases, with 12 bases between. The CDR3 nucleotides are TGTGCCAGCAGCAACCGGTACGGGACTGAAGCTTTCTTT. Encoded protein: CASSNRYGTEAFF.

V usage is TRBV7-9 and J usage is TRBJ2-5; D not resolved. Trimming removed 3 bases at V and 1 base at J, with 15 bases between. CDR1 is SEHNR and CDR2 is FQNEAQ in the germline V gene (reference sequence). CDR3 size: 16 residues. The CDR3 spells CASSFLAAAPQETQYF. The CDR3 DNA follows: TGTGCCAGCAGCTTTCTCGCGGCGGCCCCCCAAGAGACCCAGTACTTC.

The chain has TRBV7-2 and TRBJ2-5, with a tentative D call TRBD1 (5 bases). Germline CDR1 SGHTA, CDR2 FQGNSA. The CDR3 totals 15 residues. The V and J ends lost 1 base and 0 bases respectively, with 9 bases between them. This chain's CDR3 is CASSLVRGYQETQYF. The CDR3 nucleotides are TGTGCCAGCAGCTTAGTAAGGGGTTACCAAGAGACCCAGTACTTC.

This sequence joins TRBV5-6 and TRBJ1-2, with D maybe TRBD1 (5 bases). This CDR3 comprises 14 residues. Trimming pared 0 bases from V and 4 bases from J, leaving 10 bases between. The germline V gene has CDR1 SGHDT and CDR2 YYEEEE. The CDR3 DNA follows: TGTGCCAGCAGCTTGGGGGACTCCAGCTATGGCTACACCTTC. Its protein product is CASSLGDSSYGYTF. Full variable domain (rest looked up from reference TRBV5-6 and TRBJ1-2): DAGVTQSPTHLIKTRGQQVTLRCSPKSGHDTVSWYQQALGQGPQFIFQYYEEEERQRGNFPDRFSGHQFPNYSSELNVNALLLGDSALYLCASSLGDSSYGYTFGSGTRLTVV.

The V call is TRBV28, the J call TRBJ2-6; 8 bases map to TRBD2. CDR1 is MDHEN, CDR2 SYDVKM, per germline. V lost 6 bases to trimming and J lost 2 bases; unmatched junction nucleotides: 9. This CDR3 is built from 17 residues. The CDR3 sequence: CASSQLTSAPGANVLTF. For the CDR3, the DNA is TGTGCCAGCAGCCAACTGACTAGCGCCCCTGGGGCCAACGTCCTGACTTTC.

The chain carries TRBV19 and TRBJ2-2, with 7 bases identical to TRBD1. This CDR3 contains 15 residues. Germline values: CDR1 LNHDA, CDR2 SQIVND (reference sequence). With 6 bases clipped from V and 4 bases from J, the junction kept 8 bases outside the gene matches. The CDR3 region has the DNA TGTGCCAGTAGCGTTACAGGGGTTAGCACCGGGGAGCTGTTTTTT. Its protein is CASSVTGVSTGELFF.

V and J are TRBV11-2 and TRBJ2-1, with 9 nucleotides matching TRBD2. The CDR3 has 16 residues. The germline V gene encodes CDR1 SGHAT and CDR2 FQNNGV. Trimming took 2 bases from V and 9 from J; bases not matched to a gene: 11. The CDR3 coding sequence is TGTGCCAGCAGCTTAAGGCGCGGGGGGGCCGAAGCTGAGCAGTTCTTC. This codes for CASSLRRGGAEAEQFF.

This rearrangement joins TRBV5-8 to TRBJ1-4; D perhaps matches TRBD1 (6 bases). V lost 3 bases and J lost 3, with 12 bases in between. This CDR3 is built from 15 residues. In germline, CDR1 is SGHTS, CDR2 YDEGEE. CDR3 region: CASSSRGSANEKLFF. CDR3 bases: TGTGCCAGCAGCTCGAGGGGGTCCGCTAATGAAAAACTGTTTTTT.